A single sample gave rise to the 4 T cell receptor beta chains below, sequenced in a study of cytomegalovirus exposure and HLA in healthy donors. The PCR was carried out with 60 Vbeta primers and 13 Jbeta primers. The assay was immunoSEQ multiplex PCR, and TCRdb's table has in-frame clones only and misses some. This table holds fewer than 200,000 clones, less than 75% found once. The sequencing sample was made of PBMCs. Receptors originate from a girl aged 10 to 17 in good health and CMV-seronegative.

The genes are TRBV30 and TRBJ2-1, with D unresolved. This CDR3 is built from 12 residues. The V gene lost 3 bases and the J gene lost 7 bases, with 10 bases spanning the gap. Germline values: CDR1 GTSNPN, CDR2 SVGIG (reference sequence). The CDR3 region has the DNA TGTGCCTGGAGCGAAGCGATGAATGAGCAGTTCTTC. It yields the protein CAWSEAMNEQFF.

This chain joins TRBV4-1 and TRBJ1-2, with 9 bases fitting TRBD1. Trimming cost V 2 bases and J 8 bases; bases outside gene matches: 6. This CDR3 spans 14 amino acids. Looked up from germline, CDR1 is MGHRA and CDR2 is YSYEKL. DNA for the CDR3: TGCGCCAGCAGCCAATCGGACAGGGGTTGGGGCTACACCTTC. Translation gives CASSQSDRGWGYTF.

The rearrangement joins TRBV5-1 to TRBJ2-7, with 7 bases identical to TRBD2. Germline V gene sequence: CDR1 SGHRS, CDR2 YFSETQ. V lost 0 bases and J lost 7; bases outside the gene matches: 10. The CDR3 loop spans 15 amino acids. The CDR3 region has the DNA TGCGCCAGCAGCTTGGGACTAGCAGGCACGGGAGAGCAGTACTTC. Protein product: CASSLGLAGTGEQYF.

This chain uses TRBV20-1 with TRBJ1-1; no clear D. Trimming pared 7 bases from V and 0 bases from J, leaving 6 bases between. Germline CDR1 is DFQATT and CDR2 is SNEGSKA (reference sequence). This CDR3 has 11 amino acids. The CDR3 reads CSVVVNTEAFF. The CDR3 DNA reads as TGCAGTGTCGTTGTGAACACTGAAGCTTTCTTT.